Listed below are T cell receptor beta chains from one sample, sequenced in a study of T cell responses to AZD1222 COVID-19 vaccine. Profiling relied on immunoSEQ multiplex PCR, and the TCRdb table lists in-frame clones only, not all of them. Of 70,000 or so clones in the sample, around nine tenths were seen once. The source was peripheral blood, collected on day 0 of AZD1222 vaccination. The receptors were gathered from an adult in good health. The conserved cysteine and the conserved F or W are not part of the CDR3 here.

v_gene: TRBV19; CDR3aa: ASSRTPTGSYGYT
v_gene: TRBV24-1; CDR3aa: ATSDIGQGGEETQY
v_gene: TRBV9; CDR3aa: ASRGDAGDSNSPLH
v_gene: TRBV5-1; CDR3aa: ASSPGRQGKDGYT
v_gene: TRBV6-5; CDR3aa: ASQAPGETQY
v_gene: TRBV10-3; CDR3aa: AISEGVVEGYYGYT
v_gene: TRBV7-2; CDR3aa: ASSLAGGAPLVHEQF
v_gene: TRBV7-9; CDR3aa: ASSLEGVSNTGELF
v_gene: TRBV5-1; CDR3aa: ASSSQGGETQY
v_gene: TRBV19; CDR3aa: ASSVKQGRGQPQH